This is a list of T cell receptor beta chains from one sample in a study of T cells in Graves' hyperthyroidism and ophthalmopathy. TCRdb ran MiXCR on the multiplex PCR reads and lists one entry per CDR3 protein. The sample lists 250,000 to 300,000 distinct CDR3 sequences; just over 14% were seen once. Source material: blood. The receptors were gathered from a woman between 35 and 50 years old with Graves' hyperthyroidism that later progressed to Graves' ophthalmopathy. The CDR3 runs from the conserved cysteine through the conserved F or W. Each record gives: J gene, V gene, clone size, D gene, CDR3 DNA, CDR3 protein. A D gene is named only where the DNA matches it firmly. Clone sizes are given selectively: once, few, many, or a class where the clone is expanded.

j_gene: TRBJ2-1
v_gene: TRBV14
abundance: many
d_gene: TRBD2
CDR3nt: TGTGCCAGCAGCCAAGAGACTAGCGGGATGGATGAGCAGTTCTTC
CDR3aa: CASSQETSGMDEQFF

j_gene: TRBJ2-1
v_gene: TRBV7-9
abundance: many
d_gene: NA
CDR3nt: TGTGCCAGCAGCCCACCTGGGCCTCTCTACAATGAGCAGTTCTTC
CDR3aa: CASSPPGPLYNEQFF

j_gene: TRBJ2-3
v_gene: TRBV20-1
abundance: many
d_gene: TRBD1
CDR3nt: TGCAGTGCTCCACAGGGGGGCACAGATACGCAGTATTTT
CDR3aa: CSAPQGGTDTQYF

j_gene: TRBJ2-4
v_gene: TRBV28
abundance: many
d_gene: TRBD1
CDR3nt: TGTGCCAGCAGTTTATATTTTGGGACAGGGATAAACATTCAGTACTTC
CDR3aa: CASSLYFGTGINIQYF

j_gene: TRBJ2-2
v_gene: TRBV9
abundance: many
d_gene: NA
CDR3nt: TGTGCCAGCAGCGTAGGGAAGCGGGAGCTGTTTTTT
CDR3aa: CASSVGKRELFF

j_gene: TRBJ1-1
v_gene: TRBV18
abundance: many
d_gene: NA
CDR3nt: TGTGCCAGCTCACCCCGCTATGTGCAGACGAACACTGAAGCTTTCTTT
CDR3aa: CASSPRYVQTNTEAFF

j_gene: TRBJ2-1
v_gene: TRBV27
abundance: many
d_gene: TRBD2
CDR3nt: TGTGCCAGCAGTTTATCGGGCGGGAGCTCCTACAATGAGCAGTTCTTC
CDR3aa: CASSLSGGSSYNEQFF

j_gene: TRBJ2-4
v_gene: TRBV24-1
abundance: NA
d_gene: NA
CDR3nt: TGTGCCACCAGTGAGGGCGGGGCCGATAGGATTCAGTACTTC
CDR3aa: CATSEGGADRIQYF

j_gene: TRBJ2-1
v_gene: TRBV7-8
abundance: many
d_gene: TRBD2
CDR3nt: TGTGCCAGCAGCCGCGGACGAGCGGGGGCCTGGAATGAGCAGTTCTTC
CDR3aa: CASSRGRAGAWNEQFF

j_gene: TRBJ2-7
v_gene: TRBV9
abundance: many
d_gene: NA
CDR3nt: TGTGCCAGCAGCGCCGGGACTGGGGACTACGAGCAGTACTTC
CDR3aa: CASSAGTGDYEQYF

j_gene: TRBJ2-5
v_gene: TRBV20-1
abundance: few
d_gene: NA
CDR3nt: TGCAGTGCTAGAGGTCAGCAAGAGACCCAGTACTTC
CDR3aa: CSARGQQETQYF

j_gene: TRBJ2-7
v_gene: TRBV7-8
abundance: many
d_gene: TRBD1
CDR3nt: TGTGCCAGCAGGGACAGGGGACCCTACGAGCAGTACTTC
CDR3aa: CASRDRGPYEQYF

j_gene: TRBJ2-3
v_gene: TRBV7-9
abundance: few
d_gene: NA
CDR3nt: TGTGCCAGCAGCCCCCGAGGCCTGGAGGATACGCAGTATTTT
CDR3aa: CASSPRGLEDTQYF

j_gene: TRBJ2-1
v_gene: TRBV28
abundance: many
d_gene: NA
CDR3nt: TGTGCCAGCAGCCCAAGCGGGTACATGATCAATGAGCAGTTCTTC
CDR3aa: CASSPSGYMINEQFF

j_gene: TRBJ2-1
v_gene: TRBV2
abundance: many
d_gene: TRBD2
CDR3nt: TGTGCCAGCAGTTACCACGCGGGAGCGAGGGCCTACAATGAGCAGTTCTTC
CDR3aa: CASSYHAGARAYNEQFF

j_gene: TRBJ1-6
v_gene: TRBV7-9
abundance: many
d_gene: NA
CDR3nt: TGTGCCAGCAGCTTAGCCCTGGCGTCGACTCATTCACCCCTCCACTTT
CDR3aa: CASSLALASTHSPLHF

j_gene: TRBJ2-7
v_gene: TRBV28
abundance: many
d_gene: NA
CDR3nt: TGTGCCAGCGGATACGGGGGTAGTCTTTACGAGCAGTACTTC
CDR3aa: CASGYGGSLYEQYF

j_gene: TRBJ2-7
v_gene: TRBV5-1
abundance: NA
d_gene: TRBD2
CDR3nt: TGCGCCAGCAGATCCGCTGGGCTAGCGGGGACCGGGTACGAGCAGTACTTC
CDR3aa: CASRSAGLAGTGYEQYF

j_gene: TRBJ2-2
v_gene: TRBV28
abundance: many
d_gene: TRBD2
CDR3nt: TGTGCCAGCAGTTTGGCCGGGAGGGCCCCCGGGGAGCTGTTTTTT
CDR3aa: CASSLAGRAPGELFF

j_gene: TRBJ2-1
v_gene: TRBV19
abundance: many
d_gene: TRBD2
CDR3nt: TGTGCCAGTACTTCAAGCGGGAGAGTAAACAATGAGCAGTTCTTC
CDR3aa: CASTSSGRVNNEQFF

j_gene: TRBJ2-1
v_gene: TRBV7-9
abundance: NA
d_gene: TRBD1
CDR3nt: TGTGCCAGCTCCCCCGGGACAGGGGTTATGAATGAGCAGTTCTTC
CDR3aa: CASSPGTGVMNEQFF

j_gene: TRBJ2-2
v_gene: TRBV19
abundance: NA
d_gene: TRBD2
CDR3nt: TGTGCCAGTAGTGCCCTGGGAGGGCCCCCCGGGGAGCTGTTTTTT
CDR3aa: CASSALGGPPGELFF

j_gene: TRBJ2-1
v_gene: TRBV5-5
abundance: many
d_gene: NA
CDR3nt: TGTGCCAGCAGCTCGTACAGGGAAGGCGAGCAGTTCTTC
CDR3aa: CASSSYREGEQFF

j_gene: TRBJ1-5
v_gene: TRBV5-6
abundance: few
d_gene: NA
CDR3nt: TGTGCCAGCAGCTTGGGGGCCACCAATCAGCCCCAGCATTTT
CDR3aa: CASSLGATNQPQHF

j_gene: TRBJ1-6
v_gene: TRBV3-1
abundance: many
d_gene: NA
CDR3nt: TGTGCCAGCAGCCCAGGTCACCCTCACGTTTTGCCCCTCCACTTT
CDR3aa: CASSPGHPHVLPLHF

j_gene: TRBJ2-1
v_gene: TRBV20-1
abundance: few
d_gene: TRBD2
CDR3nt: TGCAGTGCTAGATGGGGACTAGCGGGAGGGCCTGGGAACTACAATGAGCAGTTCTTC
CDR3aa: CSARWGLAGGPGNYNEQFF

j_gene: TRBJ2-7
v_gene: TRBV20-1
abundance: many
d_gene: NA
CDR3nt: TGCAGTGCTTATGGGCGGGCCCCCTACGAGCAGTACTTC
CDR3aa: CSAYGRAPYEQYF

j_gene: TRBJ2-1
v_gene: TRBV5-8
abundance: NA
d_gene: TRBD2
CDR3nt: TGTGCCAGCAGCTCTAGCGGGAAAACCTACAATGAGCAGTTCTTC
CDR3aa: CASSSSGKTYNEQFF

j_gene: TRBJ1-5
v_gene: TRBV28
abundance: many
d_gene: NA
CDR3nt: TGTGCCAGCAGTTCATCACTCGTTTGGCAGCCCCAGCATTTT
CDR3aa: CASSSSLVWQPQHF

j_gene: TRBJ2-5
v_gene: TRBV6-1
abundance: NA
d_gene: NA
CDR3nt: TGTGCCAGCACGATAGTTAGCGCGAGGAGGGAGACCCAGTACTTC
CDR3aa: CASTIVSARRETQYF

j_gene: TRBJ1-1
v_gene: TRBV9
abundance: few
d_gene: TRBD1
CDR3nt: TGTGCCAGCAGCGTAGGACAGGGGCTGGGGGCTGAAGCTTTCTTT
CDR3aa: CASSVGQGLGAEAFF

j_gene: TRBJ2-3
v_gene: TRBV2
abundance: many
d_gene: NA
CDR3nt: TGTGCCAGCAGCCCTAGTACGATCACAGATACGCAGTATTTT
CDR3aa: CASSPSTITDTQYF

j_gene: TRBJ1-1
v_gene: TRBV11-2
abundance: NA
d_gene: NA
CDR3nt: TGTGCCAGCAGCTTTCCGAACACTGAAGCTTTCTTT
CDR3aa: CASSFPNTEAFF

j_gene: TRBJ1-2
v_gene: TRBV6-1
abundance: many
d_gene: NA
CDR3nt: TGTGCCAGCAGGGCGGACAGATTCTATGGCTACACCTTC
CDR3aa: CASRADRFYGYTF

j_gene: TRBJ2-3
v_gene: TRBV7-9
abundance: NA
d_gene: TRBD2
CDR3nt: TGTGCCAGCAGAAATATAGCGGGAAACAGAGATACGCAGTATTTT
CDR3aa: CASRNIAGNRDTQYF

j_gene: TRBJ2-2
v_gene: TRBV20-1
abundance: many
d_gene: TRBD2
CDR3nt: TGCAGTGCTAGAGATAGACTAGCGGATGGGGTCACCGGGGAGCTGTTTTTT
CDR3aa: CSARDRLADGVTGELFF

j_gene: TRBJ2-2
v_gene: TRBV7-6
abundance: few
d_gene: TRBD1
CDR3nt: TGTGCCAGCAGCTTTGGCCAGGGGGTCTCCAGGGAGCTGTTTTTT
CDR3aa: CASSFGQGVSRELFF

j_gene: TRBJ1-3
v_gene: TRBV10-2
abundance: NA
d_gene: NA
CDR3nt: TGCGCCAGCAGTGAACAGTTCTCTGGAAACACCATATATTTT
CDR3aa: CASSEQFSGNTIYF

j_gene: TRBJ1-2
v_gene: TRBV28
abundance: many
d_gene: NA
CDR3nt: TGTGCCAGCAGCGGGCCGGTGGAAGGGAACTATGGCTACACCTTC
CDR3aa: CASSGPVEGNYGYTF

j_gene: TRBJ2-1
v_gene: TRBV3-1
abundance: many
d_gene: NA
CDR3nt: TGTGCCAGCAGCCAAGAGGTAGGCCTAGCGAGCTACAATGAGCAGTTCTTC
CDR3aa: CASSQEVGLASYNEQFF

j_gene: TRBJ2-2
v_gene: TRBV9
abundance: many
d_gene: TRBD1
CDR3nt: TGTGCCAGCAGCGAAGGGGACAGGAACACCGGGGAGCTGTTTTTT
CDR3aa: CASSEGDRNTGELFF

j_gene: TRBJ1-1
v_gene: TRBV18
abundance: few
d_gene: NA
CDR3nt: TGTGCCAGCTCAACTTGGAAAAGCCGGGGGGAGAACACTGAAGCTTTCTTT
CDR3aa: CASSTWKSRGENTEAFF

j_gene: TRBJ1-2
v_gene: TRBV12-3/TRBV12-4
abundance: many
d_gene: TRBD1
CDR3nt: TGTGCCAGCAGTCCGACAGGGGGAATCTATGGCTACACCTTC
CDR3aa: CASSPTGGIYGYTF

j_gene: TRBJ2-6
v_gene: TRBV28
abundance: many
d_gene: NA
CDR3nt: TGTGCCAGCAGTGGGGGAACTGGGGCCAACGTCCTGACTTTC
CDR3aa: CASSGGTGANVLTF

j_gene: TRBJ1-1
v_gene: TRBV18
abundance: NA
d_gene: NA
CDR3nt: TGTGCCAGCTCACCAACGGGACGGGACACTGAAGCTTTCTTT
CDR3aa: CASSPTGRDTEAFF

j_gene: TRBJ2-3
v_gene: TRBV5-1
abundance: many
d_gene: NA
CDR3nt: TGCGCCAGCAATGGTATGGAGGGCCGTCAAGATACGCAGTATTTT
CDR3aa: CASNGMEGRQDTQYF

j_gene: TRBJ1-5
v_gene: TRBV30
abundance: NA
d_gene: NA
CDR3nt: TGTGCCTGGAGTGTACCCGGTTTAAGCAATCAGCCCCAGCATTTT
CDR3aa: CAWSVPGLSNQPQHF

j_gene: TRBJ2-2
v_gene: TRBV2
abundance: many
d_gene: NA
CDR3nt: TGTGCCAGCAAAGGTACAGCAGGGACCGGGGAGCTGTTTTTT
CDR3aa: CASKGTAGTGELFF

j_gene: TRBJ1-1
v_gene: TRBV28
abundance: few
d_gene: NA
CDR3nt: TGTGCCAGCAGTTTATGGGGGAGACCCGGGGGGACTGAAGCTTTCTTT
CDR3aa: CASSLWGRPGGTEAFF

j_gene: TRBJ2-7
v_gene: TRBV25-1
abundance: many
d_gene: TRBD1
CDR3nt: TGTGCCAGCAGTGCGGATCTGGGACAGGGGAATTCCTACGAGCAGTACTTC
CDR3aa: CASSADLGQGNSYEQYF

j_gene: TRBJ1-2
v_gene: TRBV2
abundance: many
d_gene: NA
CDR3nt: TGTGCCAGCAGTGGGACAGCTGGATCCCGAAACTATGGCTACACCTTC
CDR3aa: CASSGTAGSRNYGYTF

j_gene: TRBJ2-5
v_gene: TRBV27
abundance: many
d_gene: NA
CDR3nt: TGTGCCAGCAGTTTGTGGGGGCGCGAAGAGACCCAGTACTTC
CDR3aa: CASSLWGREETQYF

j_gene: TRBJ1-2
v_gene: TRBV2
abundance: many
d_gene: TRBD1
CDR3nt: TGTGCCAACCGGCAGGGGGAATATCATGGCTACACCTTC
CDR3aa: CANRQGEYHGYTF

j_gene: TRBJ1-4
v_gene: TRBV11-2
abundance: many
d_gene: TRBD1
CDR3nt: TGTGCCAGCAGACTCTTAAGGGGGCGGACTAATGAAAAACTGTTTTTT
CDR3aa: CASRLLRGRTNEKLFF

j_gene: TRBJ2-5
v_gene: TRBV5-1
abundance: many
d_gene: NA
CDR3nt: TGCGCCAGCAGCCTGGCTTGGGGCGGCCAAGAGACCCAGTACTTC
CDR3aa: CASSLAWGGQETQYF

j_gene: TRBJ1-2
v_gene: TRBV28
abundance: many
d_gene: NA
CDR3nt: TGTGCCAGCAGTTTGGGGGACTATGGCTACACCTTC
CDR3aa: CASSLGDYGYTF

j_gene: TRBJ2-5
v_gene: TRBV28
abundance: many
d_gene: TRBD2
CDR3nt: TGTGCCAGCAGTGAAAGCGGGACCGGCCAAGAGACCCAGTACTTC
CDR3aa: CASSESGTGQETQYF